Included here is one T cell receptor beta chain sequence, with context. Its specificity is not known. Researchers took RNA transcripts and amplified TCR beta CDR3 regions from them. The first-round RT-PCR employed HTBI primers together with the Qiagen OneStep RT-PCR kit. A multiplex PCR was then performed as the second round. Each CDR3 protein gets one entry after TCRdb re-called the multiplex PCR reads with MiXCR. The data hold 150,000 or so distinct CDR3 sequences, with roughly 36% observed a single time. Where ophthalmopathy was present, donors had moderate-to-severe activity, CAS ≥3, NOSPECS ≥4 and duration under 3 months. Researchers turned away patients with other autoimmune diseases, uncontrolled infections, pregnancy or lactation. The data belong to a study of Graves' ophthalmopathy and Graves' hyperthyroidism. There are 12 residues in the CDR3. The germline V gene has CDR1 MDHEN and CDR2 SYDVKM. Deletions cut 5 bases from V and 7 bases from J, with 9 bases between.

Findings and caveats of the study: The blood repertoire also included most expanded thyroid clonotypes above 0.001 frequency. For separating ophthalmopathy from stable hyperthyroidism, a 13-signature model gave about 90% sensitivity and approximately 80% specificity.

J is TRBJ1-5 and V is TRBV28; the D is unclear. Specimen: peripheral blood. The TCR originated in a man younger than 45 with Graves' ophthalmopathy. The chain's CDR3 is CASSTPGQPQHF. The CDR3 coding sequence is TGTGCCAGCAGTACCCCGGGACAGCCCCAGCATTTT.